This TCR beta chain was identified in a study of T cell responses to AZD1222 COVID-19 vaccine. Study outcomes and limitations: Repertoire sampling happened only post peak T cell response.

The CDR3 extends over 12 amino acids. Per the germline V gene, CDR1 is SQVTM and CDR2 is ANQGSEA. V shed 4 bases and J shed 6 bases, with 11 bases lying between them. This clone is a singleton in its sample. Antigen: not known. Method: immunoSEQ multiplex PCR; TCRdb's copy keeps in-frame clones and lacks some. This table holds 140,000 to 150,000 clones, roughly 90% found once. The sample here was peripheral blood, taken 28 days after the second AZD1222 dose. This TCR was recovered from an adult who received the AZD1222 COVID-19 vaccine. The chain carries TRBV29-1 and TRBJ2-3; no clear D gene. CDR3: CSVGGVSDTQYF. For the CDR3, the DNA is TGCAGCGTTGGAGGCGTATCCGATACGCAGTATTTT.